The 29 T cell receptor beta chains below come from one sample, sequenced in a study of yellow fever vaccine responses in identical twins. TCRdb recomputed calls from the RT-PCR reads with MiXCR, one row per CDR3 protein. This table has approximately 15,000 distinct CDR3 sequences, roughly 85% appearing once. Material: T cells from blood (PBMCs), unsorted or a sorted subset (not recorded which), obtained before or after yellow fever vaccination (not recorded which). The receptors come from a woman under 30 who received the yellow fever vaccine.

The chain uses TRBV2 and TRBJ2-1; 8 nucleotides align to TRBD2. The V segment lost 6 bases and the J segment 6 bases; nucleotides outside the gene matches: 7. Germline V gene lookup returns CDR1 SNHLY and CDR2 FYNNEI. The CDR3 covers 14 residues. The CDR3 coding sequence is TGTGCCAGCAGGATGGCGGGAGGAAGCAATGAGCAGTTCTTC. It translates to CASRMAGGSNEQFF.

This clonotype was counted a few times. V and J are TRBV5-5 and TRBJ2-1, with D perhaps matching TRBD1 or TRBD2 (5 bases each). The CDR3 is made up of 18 amino acids. Trimming cost V 3 bases and J 3 bases, with 22 bases left between them. Germline V CDR1 and CDR2: SGHKS, YYEKEE (reference sequence). This chain's CDR3 is CASSWGSGPGGLYNEQFF. The CDR3 DNA reads as TGTGCCAGCAGCTGGGGGTCAGGACCCGGTGGGCTCTACAATGAGCAGTTCTTC.

This clonotype has more than one count but fewer than ten. This rearrangement joins TRBV2 to TRBJ2-6; unclear D gene. Per the germline V gene, CDR1 is SNHLY and CDR2 is FYNNEI. This CDR3 is 15 amino acids long. V was shortened by 4 bases and J by 4 bases, with 11 bases between the two germline ends. The CDR3 DNA reads as TGTGCCAGCAGTGTAGCCCGTTCCGGGGCCAACGTCCTGACTTTC. Its protein is CASSVARSGANVLTF.

This clonotype was detected only once. The chain uses TRBV29-1 and TRBJ2-1, with D hard to call. Per germline, CDR1 SQVTM and CDR2 ANQGSEA. Trimming shortened V by 3 bases and J by 4 bases, and 16 bases separated the two germline ends. The CDR3 runs 15 residues. The CDR3 here is CSVDKGLDVYNEQFF. In nucleotides, the CDR3 is TGCAGCGTTGATAAGGGTCTAGATGTATACAATGAGCAGTTCTTC.

This clonotype was counted only a few times. J is TRBJ1-1 and V is TRBV19; D remains ambiguous. The germline V and J ends were trimmed by 5 bases and 2 bases, with 3 bases remaining between them. Germline CDR1 is LNHDA and CDR2 is SQIVND (reference sequence). CDR3 length: 11 amino acids. In DNA, the CDR3 is TGTGCCAGTAGTTTCAACACTGAAGCTTTCTTT. This gives the protein CASSFNTEAFF.

Only a few counts were recorded for this clonotype. The chain couples TRBV28 to TRBJ2-7; 8 positions agree with TRBD2. The J segment lost 2 bases and the V segment lost 6 bases, leaving 3 bases of the junction unmatched. The CDR3 has 13 amino acids. Germline CDR1 MDHEN, CDR2 SYDVKM. The DNA of the CDR3 is TGTGCCAGCAGACCGGGGGGGCCCTACGAGCAGTACTTC. Residues: CASRPGGPYEQYF.

The chain uses TRBV11-2 and TRBJ2-7; maybe TRBD1 (6 bases). V was shortened by 4 bases and J by 3 bases, with 10 bases between the two germline ends. The CDR3 runs to 13 residues. The V gene's germline CDR1 is SGHAT and CDR2 FQNNGV. The CDR3 sequence: CASSYNRVYEQYF. The CDR3, as DNA: TGTGCCAGCAGCTACAACAGGGTCTACGAGCAGTACTTC. Full variable domain (remainder filled in from reference TRBV11-2 and TRBJ2-7): EAGVAQSPRYKIIEKRQSVAFWCNPISGHATLYWYQQILGQGPKLLIQFQNNGVVDDSQLPKDRFSAERLKGVDSTLKIQPAKLEDSAVYLCASSYNRVYEQYFGPGTRLTVT.

On this clonotype: Germline is not matched at one junction end, which may reflect a read error. The chain has TRBV7-7 and TRBJ2-2; tentative D call: TRBD1 (5 bases). This CDR3 is built from 15 residues. Germline assignment: CDR1 SSHAT and CDR2 FNYEAQ (reference sequence). The CDR3 loop reads CASSLAGPNTGELFF. The CDR3, as DNA: TGTGCTAGCAGCTTAGCAGGGCCTAACACCGGGGAGCTGTTTTTT.

CDR3 in amino acids: CARSASGSPGDGDGYTF. The CDR3 coding sequence is TGTGCCAGAAGCGCTAGTGGCTCCCCCGGTGACGGTGATGGCTACACCTTC. The J gene is TRBJ1-2, the V gene TRBV7-9; no reliable D call. The CDR3 has 17 residues. V was pared by 9 bases and J by 6 bases, with 29 bases between. The V gene's germline CDR1 is SEHNR and CDR2 FQNEAQ (reference sequence).

This clonotype was counted between two and nine times. The chain carries TRBV10-1 and TRBJ1-2, with D unclear. Germline V CDR1 and CDR2: WNHNN, SYGVQD (reference sequence). This CDR3 has 13 residues. The V gene lost 5 bases and the J gene lost 3 bases, with 10 bases spanning the gap. As DNA, the CDR3 is TGCGCCAGCAGTCCCTCCACCTACTATGGCTACACCTTC. The encoded protein is CASSPSTYYGYTF.

The chain employs TRBV27 and TRBJ2-7; the match to TRBD1 covers 7 bases. The CDR3 is 13 residues long. Germline V gene sequence: CDR1 MNHEY, CDR2 SMNVEV (reference sequence). V was pared by 3 bases and J by 5 bases, with 4 bases of the junction left unmatched. Here the CDR3 DNA reads TGTGCCAGCAGTTTGCTGACAGGGCACGAGCAGTACTTC. Amino acids: CASSLLTGHEQYF.

CDR3: CASSHPFLGNLSGNTIYF. The CDR3 coding sequence is TGCGCCAGCAGTCATCCTTTCTTAGGGAACCTCTCTGGAAACACCATATATTTT. The genes are TRBV23-1 and TRBJ1-3; D is undetermined. TRBV23-1 is assigned to the ORF class and has an uncertain function. Trimming removed 3 bases from V and 0 bases from J, with 18 bases in between. This CDR3 spans 18 amino acids.

This rearrangement joins TRBV7-6 to TRBJ2-1, with D possibly being TRBD1 (5 bases). The V gene lost 7 bases and the J gene lost 2 bases, with 15 bases spanning the gap. The CDR3 spans 15 residues. CDR1 is SGHVS and CDR2 is FNYEAQ in the germline V gene. CDR3 coding DNA: TGTGCCAGCAACCACACACAGACAGCCTACAATGAGCAGTTCTTC. Residues: CASNHTQTAYNEQFF.

This clonotype was seen only a few times. The chain couples TRBV11-3 to TRBJ2-3; 10 nucleotides match TRBD1. The CDR3 is 14 amino acids. CDR1 SGHNT and CDR2 YENEEA come from the germline V gene. The junction had 5 bases not matched to a gene; V was cut back by 5 bases and J by 6 bases. The CDR3 DNA follows: TGTGCCAGCAGCCGGGACAGGGGCATGGATACGCAGTATTTT. It encodes CASSRDRGMDTQYF.

This clonotype has a single count. The rearrangement joins TRBV2 to TRBJ2-1, with 7 bases matching TRBD1. The CDR3 length is 14 residues. J gave up 9 bases and V 4 bases, and 9 bases lay outside the gene matches. The germline gives CDR1 SNHLY, CDR2 FYNNEI. The CDR3 region has the DNA TGTGCCAGCAGTGCAGACAGGGTTGGTGGTGAGCAGTTCTTC. The encoded protein is CASSADRVGGEQFF.

This clonotype was seen a few times. CDR3 region: CSVGADYGYTF. Here the CDR3 DNA reads TGCAGCGTTGGGGCAGACTATGGCTACACCTTC. The chain carries TRBV29-1 and TRBJ1-2; D gene uncertain. V was cut by 4 bases and J by 3 bases, with 6 bases left in between. Germline V CDR1 and CDR2: SQVTM, ANQGSEA. This CDR3 has 11 residues.

CDR3 residues: CASSINSNYNEQFF. DNA for the CDR3: TGTGCCAGTAGTATCAACTCAAACTACAATGAGCAGTTCTTC. The chain carries TRBV19 and TRBJ2-1; D unclear. The CDR3 loop spans 14 amino acids. CDR1 LNHDA and CDR2 SQIVND come from the germline V gene (reference sequence). The ends were cut back, 3 bases at V and 3 bases at J, with 9 bases in the middle.

This chain uses TRBV9 with TRBJ2-7; 8 bases match TRBD1. Germline V lookup: CDR1 SGDLS, CDR2 YYNGEE. The CDR3 totals 14 residues. J was trimmed by 2 bases and V by 6 bases; bases with no gene match: 7. In DNA form, the CDR3 reads TGTGCCAGCAACGACGGGACAGGAGCCTACGAGCAGTACTTC. Residues: CASNDGTGAYEQYF.

The chain combines TRBV4-3 with TRBJ2-3, with 7 bases identical to TRBD2. Germline-derived CDR1 and CDR2 are LGHNA and YSLEER. This CDR3 comprises 15 residues. V lost 3 bases to trimming and J lost 5 bases; unmatched junction nucleotides: 8. In nucleotides, the CDR3 is TGCGCCAGCAGCCAGACTTTCCGGGAGGAAGATACGCAGTATTTT. It translates to CASSQTFREEDTQYF.

A single count supports this clonotype. CDR3 bases: TGTGCCAGCAACGTCGGGATAGGGGGGAGCCCAGGTACGCAGTATTTT. Translated: CASNVGIGGSPGTQYF. The J gene is TRBJ2-3, the V gene TRBV2, with D tentatively TRBD1 or TRBD2 (6 bases each). CDR3 length: 16 amino acids. Germline lookup yields CDR1 SNHLY and CDR2 FYNNEI. V was trimmed by 7 bases and J by 8 bases, leaving 25 bases between them.

The chain joins TRBV5-1 to TRBJ2-5; D ambiguous. In germline, CDR1 is SGHRS, CDR2 YFSETQ. Deletions cut 1 base from V and 5 bases from J, with 6 bases between. The CDR3 extends over 12 amino acids. The CDR3 here is CASSLNSETQYF. The CDR3 nucleotides are TGCGCCAGCAGCTTGAACAGCGAGACCCAGTACTTC. The full variable domain, rest sourced from reference TRBV5-1 and TRBJ2-5, is KAGVTQTPRYLIKTRGQQVTLSCSPISGHRSVSWYQQTPGQGLQFLFEYFSETQRNKGNFPGRFSGRQFSNSRSEMNVSTLELGDSALYLCASSLNSETQYFGPGTRLLVL.

J is TRBJ2-2 and V is TRBV11-3, with D unclear. V lost 5 bases and J 4 bases, leaving 11 bases between the germline ends. CDR1 SGHNT and CDR2 YENEEA come from the germline V gene. This CDR3 has 14 amino acids. The CDR3 nucleotides read TGTGCCAGCAGCCCGCCCTGGAGCACCGGGGAGCTGTTTTTT. This gives the protein CASSPPWSTGELFF.

CDR3 region: CASSEIGAEAETQYF. Here the CDR3 DNA reads TGTGCCAGCAGTGAAATTGGAGCCGAAGCTGAGACCCAGTACTTC. The chain uses TRBV2 and TRBJ2-5; D is unresolved. The CDR3 is made up of 15 amino acids. V gave up 2 bases and J gave up 5 bases, with 15 bases separating them. CDR1 SNHLY and CDR2 FYNNEI come from the germline V gene.

The gene calls are TRBV20-1 and TRBJ1-5; D is unclear. V dropped 3 bases and J dropped 3 bases, with 12 bases sitting between them. The CDR3 sequence is 14 residues long. The germline CDR1 and CDR2 sequences are DFQATT and SNEGSKA (reference sequence). The CDR3 coding sequence is TGCAGTGCTAGTCGGGCAGCTCCCAATCAGCCCCAGCATTTT. This encodes CSASRAAPNQPQHF.

The chain uses TRBV25-1 and TRBJ2-3, with TRBD1 identical over 7 bases. The CDR3 length is 15 residues. Unmatched junction bases numbered 8, after V lost 2 bases and J lost 6 bases. The germline V gene has CDR1 MGHDK and CDR2 SYGVNS. As DNA, the CDR3 is TGTGCCAGCAGTGAAGTGGGGACAGTCGGTGATACGCAGTATTTT. Its translation: CASSEVGTVGDTQYF.

The J gene is TRBJ2-3, the V gene TRBV11-3; D not resolved. The CDR3 consists of 11 residues. Trimming pared 8 bases from V and 2 bases from J, leaving 5 bases between. Germline values: CDR1 SGHNT, CDR2 YENEEA. This CDR3 is CASGSTDTQYF. The CDR3 nucleotides are TGTGCCAGCGGGTCCACAGATACGCAGTATTTT.

The chain is built from TRBV28 and TRBJ2-3, with D perhaps TRBD2 (6 bases). V dropped 3 bases and J dropped 4 bases, with 14 bases sitting between them. CDR3 length: 15 amino acids. CDR1 and CDR2 from the germline V gene are MDHEN and SYDVKM. CDR3 loop: CASSLPGANSDTQYF. CDR3 nucleotide sequence: TGTGCCAGCAGTTTGCCGGGAGCTAACTCAGATACGCAGTATTTT.

Of note for this clonotype: One end of the junction varies from germline; a read error may be responsible. The chain's CDR3 is CSVQDWAGRTQYF. The CDR3 DNA is TGCAGCGTTCAAGACTGGGCCGGCAGGACCCAGTACTTC. The rearrangement links TRBV29-1 to TRBJ2-5; D gene ambiguous. CDR1 is SQVTM and CDR2 is ANQGSEA in the germline V gene. The CDR3 loop spans 13 amino acids.

The chain has TRBV27 and TRBJ1-5; 7 bases are a match to TRBD1. V shed 5 bases, J shed 6 bases, and the junction held 7 bases outside the gene matches. The CDR3 runs 14 residues. CDR1 MNHEY and CDR2 SMNVEV come from the germline V gene (reference sequence). The CDR3 loop is CASSRTGTAQPQHF. CDR3 DNA: TGTGCCAGCAGTCGTACCGGGACAGCTCAGCCCCAGCATTTT.